Presented here are 32 T cell receptor beta chains from one specimen sequenced in a study of cytomegalovirus exposure and HLA in healthy donors. PCR amplification relied on 60 Vbeta primers (plus 13 Jbeta primers). Produced via immunoSEQ multiplex PCR; TCRdb's table is partial and in-frame only. The table records approximately 140,000 clones, about three quarters of them present only once. The sequenced sample was PBMCs. These receptors all come from a man in his forties in good health and CMV-seropositive.

The chain uses TRBV27 and TRBJ2-2; 7 positions match TRBD1. V was clipped by 6 bases and J by 2 bases; unmatched bases: 6. The CDR3 runs 15 residues. Per the germline V gene, CDR1 is MNHEY and CDR2 is SMNVEV (reference sequence). The CDR3 nucleotides read TGTGCCAGCAGCAACAGGGACAGCAACACCGGGGAGCTGTTTTTT. It is translated as CASSNRDSNTGELFF.

This chain links TRBV6-5 with TRBJ2-5; 10 positions match TRBD1. The CDR3 has 14 amino acids. Germline assignment: CDR1 MNHEY and CDR2 SVGAGI. V lost 10 bases, J lost 3 bases, and 8 bases stayed unmatched. The chain's CDR3 is CANTPGTGEETQYF. DNA for the CDR3: TGTGCCAATACACCCGGGACAGGGGAAGAGACCCAGTACTTC.

The V and J genes are TRBV11-3 and TRBJ1-5; D uncertain. CDR3 length: 13 amino acids. V lost 2 bases to trimming and J lost 4 bases, with 6 bases between them. Per the germline V gene, CDR1 is SGHNT and CDR2 is YENEEA. The CDR3 DNA is TGTGCCAGCAGCTTAAATTCGAATCAGCCCCAGCATTTT. Amino acids: CASSLNSNQPQHF. The variable domain in full, completed from reference TRBV11-3 and TRBJ1-5, reads EAGVVQSPRYKIIEKKQPVAFWCNPISGHNTLYWYLQNLGQGPELLIRYENEEAVDDSQLPKDRFSAERLKGVDSTLKIQPAELGDSAVYLCASSLNSNQPQHFGDGTRLSIL.

The rearrangement links TRBV28 to TRBJ2-7; D is perhaps TRBD1 (6 bases). Germline values: CDR1 MDHEN, CDR2 SYDVKM. The V and J ends lost 6 bases and 3 bases respectively, with 27 bases between them. The CDR3 is 18 residues long. The CDR3 DNA reads TGTGCCAGCAGCTTACCCTCAGGGGCGCGAACTCTAATCTACGAGCAGTACTTC. Its protein is CASSLPSGARTLIYEQYF.

The chain couples TRBV10-3 to TRBJ1-2, with 9 positions matching TRBD1. Germline trimming cut 6 bases from V and 0 bases from J; bases unmatched to any gene: 11. The germline gives CDR1 ENHRY, CDR2 SYGVKD. The CDR3 runs 17 residues. For the CDR3, the DNA is TGTGCCATCAGGGATCCGGGACAGGGTTTTTCTAACTATGGCTACACCTTC. Protein sequence: CAIRDPGQGFSNYGYTF.

This clone showed up just once. The rearrangement uses TRBV11-3 and TRBJ1-2; D remains unclear. Looked up from germline, CDR1 is SGHNT and CDR2 is YENEEA. The CDR3 sequence is 13 residues long. The V end was cut by 6 bases, the J end by 0 bases, with 8 bases between. The CDR3 sequence is CASSLMPNYGYTF. The CDR3 DNA reads as TGTGCCAGCAGTCTAATGCCTAACTATGGCTACACCTTC.

The chain combines TRBV4-1 with TRBJ2-7; TRBD1 matches at 8 bases. Per germline, CDR1 MGHRA and CDR2 YSYEKL. The CDR3 sequence is 15 residues long. Trimming at V came to 3 bases and at J to 0 bases, leaving 4 bases not matched to a gene. The CDR3, as DNA: TGCGCCAGCAGCCAGCCGGGACAGGCCTCCTACGAGCAGTACTTC. This codes for CASSQPGQASYEQYF.

The CDR3 coding sequence is TGTGCCAGCAGCTTCGGAACAGAAACTGAAGCTTTCTTT. Translation: CASSFGTETEAFF. This chain uses TRBV7-6 with TRBJ1-1; no definite D call. CDR3 length: 13 amino acids. Looked up from germline, CDR1 is SGHVS and CDR2 is FNYEAQ. V lost 3 bases to trimming and J lost 5 bases, with 10 bases between them. The whole variable domain, remainder taken from reference TRBV7-6 and TRBJ1-1, is GAGVSQSPRYKVTKRGQDVALRCDPISGHVSLYWYRQALGQGPEFLTYFNYEAQQDKSGLPNDRFSAERPEGSISTLTIQRTEQRDSAMYRCASSFGTETEAFFGQGTRLTVV.

This clone was picked up a small number of times. The rearrangement joins TRBV10-2 to TRBJ2-2; TRBD2 agrees at 9 bases. Germline V gene lookup returns CDR1 WSHSY and CDR2 SAAADI. The CDR3 has 16 residues. Trimming took 6 bases from V and 5 from J; bases not matched to a gene: 10. Here the CDR3 reads CASRPWGSGRTGELFF. CDR3 DNA sequence: TGCGCCAGCAGACCCTGGGGTAGCGGGAGAACCGGGGAGCTGTTTTTT.

CDR3 bases: TGTGCCAGCAGAACTAGCGGGGGCCTCTCCTACGAGCAGTACTTC. It specifies CASRTSGGLSYEQYF. The chain uses TRBV5-6 and TRBJ2-7; 11 positions agree with TRBD2. CDR3 size: 15 residues. The V and J ends lost 5 bases and 0 bases, in that order; junction bases with no gene match: 4. CDR1 and CDR2 from the germline V gene are SGHDT and YYEEEE.

This clone was detected a few times. The V and J genes are TRBV6-5 and TRBJ2-1; D remains ambiguous. Germline V lookup: CDR1 MNHEY, CDR2 SVGAGI. CDR3 length: 13 amino acids. Trimming stripped 6 bases from V and 8 bases from J, with 14 bases between. CDR3 protein: CASSLTLSDEQFF. DNA of the CDR3: TGTGCCAGCAGCCTCACCCTGAGCGATGAGCAGTTCTTC.

J is TRBJ1-1 and V is TRBV4-2; D gene unclear. From germline, CDR1 is LGHNA and CDR2 YNFKEQ. The CDR3 has 14 amino acids. The V end lost 0 bases, the J end lost 1 base, and 6 bases lay between the germline ends. The CDR3 DNA is TGTGCCAGCAGCCAAGATGGCAGGAACACTGAAGCTTTCTTT. It is translated as CASSQDGRNTEAFF.

This sequence joins TRBV18 and TRBJ2-1; 7 bases are a match to TRBD1. The CDR3 contains 16 residues. The J segment lost 4 bases and the V segment lost 1 base, leaving 7 bases of the junction unmatched. Germline CDR1 is KGHSH and CDR2 is LQKENI. The CDR3 reads CASSPRTGALYNEQFF. The CDR3 DNA reads TGTGCCAGCTCACCACGGACAGGAGCTTTATACAATGAGCAGTTCTTC. Filled out from reference TRBV18 and TRBJ2-1, the complete variable domain reads NAGVMQNPRHLVRRRGQEARLRCSPMKGHSHVYWYRQLPEEGLKFMVYLQKENIIDESGMPKERFSAEFPKEGPSILRIQQVVRGDSAAYFCASSPRTGALYNEQFFGPGTRLTVL.

V gene TRBV25-1 combines with J gene TRBJ2-1; D not certain. V gave up 8 bases and J gave up 4 bases, with 12 bases separating them. The CDR3 totals 13 residues. Germline V gene sequence: CDR1 MGHDK, CDR2 SYGVNS. The CDR3 is CASRAGSYNEQFF. The CDR3, as DNA: TGTGCCAGCCGAGCCGGGTCTTACAATGAGCAGTTCTTC.

The rearrangement joins TRBV28 to TRBJ2-3; 8 bases align to TRBD2. This CDR3 has 16 residues. V lost 5 bases, J lost 4 bases, and 11 bases stayed unmatched. Per germline, CDR1 MDHEN and CDR2 SYDVKM. The CDR3 DNA is TGTGCCAGCAGTGACCCCCGCGGGGGGAGTGCAGATACGCAGTATTTT. It translates to CASSDPRGGSADTQYF. The variable domain in full, completed from reference TRBV28 and TRBJ2-3, reads DVKVTQSSRYLVKRTGEKVFLECVQDMDHENMFWYRQDPGLGLRLIYFSYDVKMKEKGDIPEGYSVSREKKERFSLILESASTNQTSMYLCASSDPRGGSADTQYFGPGTRLTVL.

The rearrangement uses TRBV4-3 and TRBJ2-6, with D maybe TRBD1 (5 bases). The CDR3 consists of 19 residues. Trimming took 4 bases from V and 0 from J, leaving 19 bases between them. Germline assignment: CDR1 LGHNA and CDR2 YSLEER. CDR3 region: CASSPKGWGLGSGANVLTF. DNA for the CDR3: TGCGCCAGCAGCCCTAAAGGGTGGGGCTTGGGCTCTGGGGCCAACGTCCTGACTTTC.

V is TRBV15 and J is TRBJ2-5; TRBD2 matches 10 bases. This CDR3 has 19 residues. J lost 0 bases, V lost 1 base, and 11 bases had no gene match. The germline gives CDR1 LNHNV, CDR2 YYDKDF (reference sequence). Here the CDR3 reads CATSRGGTSGALYQETQYF. In DNA form, the CDR3 reads TGTGCCACCAGCAGAGGCGGAACTAGCGGGGCTCTGTACCAAGAGACCCAGTACTTC.

The gene calls are TRBV4-1 and TRBJ1-2, with D hard to call. The germline V gene has CDR1 MGHRA and CDR2 YSYEKL. The CDR3 loop spans 17 amino acids. Trimming removed 1 base at V and 2 bases at J, with 17 bases between. The CDR3 nucleotides are TGCGCCAGCAGCCAAGGCCCTATAACCGACAAGAACTATGGCTACACCTTC. It codes for CASSQGPITDKNYGYTF.

The chain uses TRBV6-5 and TRBJ2-1; tentatively, D is TRBD1 (6 bases). Deletions cut 0 bases from V and 5 bases from J, with 14 bases between. The CDR3 sequence is 16 residues long. CDR1 and CDR2 from the germline V gene are MNHEY and SVGAGI. In nucleotides, the CDR3 is TGTGCCAGCAGTTACTCGCAGGGGACGACCAACAATGAGCAGTTCTTC. This sequence encodes CASSYSQGTTNNEQFF.

The chain combines TRBV6-5 with TRBJ1-2, with 9 bases aligning to TRBD1. The V gene's germline CDR1 is MNHEY and CDR2 SVGAGI. The CDR3 sequence is 15 residues long. Trimming cost V 8 bases and J 8 bases; bases outside gene matches: 15. The CDR3 DNA reads TGTGCCAGCCGTGGGAGACAGGGGGACTTGTGGGGCTACACCTTC. Residues: CASRGRQGDLWGYTF.

This clone has more than one count but fewer than ten. The J gene is TRBJ1-1, the V gene TRBV6-6; 10 nucleotides agree with TRBD1. CDR1 is MNHNY and CDR2 is SVGAGI in the germline V gene (reference sequence). The V segment lost 6 bases and the J segment 8 bases; nucleotides outside the gene matches: 9. The CDR3 consists of 14 residues. The CDR3 DNA reads TGTGCCAGCAGCCTGACAGGGGGCACCGGGGAAGCTTTCTTT. It is translated as CASSLTGGTGEAFF.

This clone was seen a handful of times. The CDR3 protein is CASSSGQGNQPQHF. The CDR3 DNA reads as TGTGCCAGCAGCTCCGGACAGGGGAATCAGCCCCAGCATTTT. The rearrangement joins TRBV5-4 to TRBJ1-5; TRBD1 matches 9 bases. The junction had 2 bases not matched to a gene; V was cut back by 3 bases and J by 4 bases. The CDR3 runs to 14 residues. Germline loops: CDR1 SGHNT, CDR2 YYREEE (reference sequence). Full variable domain (remainder filled in from reference TRBV5-4 and TRBJ1-5): ETGVTQSPTHLIKTRGQQVTLRCSSQSGHNTVSWYQQALGQGPQFIFQYYREEENGRGNFPPRFSGLQFPNYSSELNVNALELDDSALYLCASSSGQGNQPQHFGDGTRLSIL.

V usage is TRBV27 and J usage is TRBJ1-1; D not certain. The CDR3 has 13 residues. The V and J ends lost 3 bases and 2 bases respectively, with 7 bases between them. From germline, CDR1 is MNHEY and CDR2 SMNVEV (reference sequence). Here the CDR3 reads CASSLAGNTEAFF. CDR3 DNA: TGTGCCAGCAGTTTGGCGGGTAACACTGAAGCTTTCTTT.

The chain recombines TRBV4-1 with TRBJ2-1, with TRBD2 matching over 16 bases. Per germline, CDR1 MGHRA and CDR2 YSYEKL. The CDR3 runs 17 residues. V dropped 3 bases and J dropped 7; count of bases not matched to a gene: 6. The CDR3 spells CASSQGLAGGPGNEQFF. CDR3 coding DNA: TGCGCCAGCAGCCAGGGACTAGCGGGAGGGCCTGGGAATGAGCAGTTCTTC.

Turning to this clone: At one boundary the junction diverges from the germline segment, which might be a read error. The J gene is TRBJ2-3, the V gene TRBV5-1, with D tentatively TRBD1 (6 bases). The CDR3 runs to 15 residues. Germline V CDR1 and CDR2: SGHRS, YFSETQ. Here the CDR3 DNA reads TGCGCCAGCAGCTTTGGGGGCGCCCGCACAGAGACGCAGTATTTT. Its translation is CASSFGGARTETQYF.

The CDR3 DNA sequence: TGTGCCAGCAGCCCGGGGTGGGGTTTAGGCCCCTCAAAAGAGACCCAGTACTTC. Translation gives CASSPGWGLGPSKETQYF. V and J are TRBV7-6 and TRBJ2-5; TRBD2 might be the D (5 bases). The V gene lost 5 bases and the J gene lost 3 bases, with 25 bases spanning the gap. Germline assignment: CDR1 SGHVS and CDR2 FNYEAQ. The CDR3 spans 18 residues.

By proportion, this clone is medium-sized. V is TRBV6-1 and J is TRBJ1-4, with 8 bases aligning to TRBD1. Germline loops: CDR1 MNHNS, CDR2 SASEGT. V lost 1 base to trimming and J lost 6 bases; unmatched junction nucleotides: 1. This CDR3 is built from 14 residues. The CDR3 nucleotides are TGTGCCAGCAGTGAAGGGACAGGGTATGAAAAACTGTTTTTT. This translates into CASSEGTGYEKLFF.

The sample holds a few counts of this clone. V is TRBV5-4 and J is TRBJ1-1, with D possibly being TRBD1 (6 bases). Germline CDR1 SGHNT, CDR2 YYREEE (reference sequence). This CDR3 is built from 15 residues. Trimming shortened V by 6 bases and J by 4 bases, and 19 bases separated the two germline ends. The CDR3, as DNA: TGTGCCAGCAACCCTCGGTCGGGGGGGGCCACTGAAGCTTTCTTT. It translates to CASNPRSGGATEAFF.

V usage is TRBV6-5 and J usage is TRBJ1-5; 7 bases match TRBD1. The CDR3 is 15 residues long. Per germline, CDR1 MNHEY and CDR2 SVGAGI. V was clipped by 4 bases and J by 2 bases; unmatched bases: 5. Written as DNA, the CDR3 is TGTGCCAGCAGTTGGGACAGATGGGGCAATCAGCCCCAGCATTTT. Its protein product is CASSWDRWGNQPQHF.

The DNA of the CDR3 is TGTGCCAGCAGCATTGGGAGGAGTACTAAGTACGAGCAGTACTTC. It specifies CASSIGRSTKYEQYF. This rearrangement joins TRBV7-2 to TRBJ2-7; D perhaps matches TRBD2 (6 bases). The CDR3 spans 15 residues. Germline loops: CDR1 SGHTA, CDR2 FQGNSA. V was trimmed by 5 bases and J by 4 bases, leaving 18 bases between them.

The genes are TRBV5-8 and TRBJ1-6; 8 nucleotides agree with TRBD1. After removal of 1 base from V and 8 bases from J, the junction contained 5 bases not matched to a gene. Germline V gene sequence: CDR1 SGHTS, CDR2 YDEGEE. This CDR3 contains 15 residues. CDR3 in DNA: TGTGCCAGCAGCTTGTGGACAGGGAAAGATTCACCCCTCCACTTT. Its protein is CASSLWTGKDSPLHF.

The chain recombines TRBV27 with TRBJ1-4; D might be TRBD1 (5 bases). Trimming removed 3 bases at V and 3 bases at J, with 14 bases between. The CDR3 consists of 16 residues. The germline gives CDR1 MNHEY, CDR2 SMNVEV (reference sequence). CDR3 region: CASSFRVSGSNEKLFF. In DNA, the CDR3 is TGTGCCAGCAGTTTCCGGGTATCAGGGTCTAATGAAAAACTGTTTTTT.